This T cell receptor beta chain comes out of a study of CD8 T cells in ankylosing spondylitis. Study observations and caveats: Apparently characteristic of ankylosing spondylitis blood was a TCR beta motif (about 8 highly homologous variants). Researchers reportedly found disease-linked clones significantly enriched in matched ankylosing spondylitis synovial fluid.

CDR1 and CDR2 from the germline V gene are LGHNA and YNFKEQ. V gave up 1 base and J gave up 4 bases; unmatched junction bases: 1. The CDR3 is 15 amino acids. In the case of this clonotype: Its antigen is undetermined.

A quantitative 5'-RACE method, one with molecular barcodes, was used to make TCR beta libraries. One entry per CDR3 protein results from TCRdb running MiXCR on the 5' RACE reads. The sample lists 470,000 or so distinct CDR3 sequences; 25% to 30% were seen once. The clonotype originates from a male donor with ankylosing spondylitis. The sample was blood, either unsorted or a sorted T cell fraction (not recorded which). The gene calls are TRBV4-2 and TRBJ2-5, with 12 nucleotides matching TRBD2. This chain's CDR3 is CASSQGGLAGETQYF. The DNA of the CDR3 is TGTGCCAGCAGCCAAGGGGGACTAGCGGGAGAGACCCAGTACTTC.